The 20 T cell receptor beta chains listed next were all sequenced from one sample in a study of OX40 agonist ivuxolimab in advanced cancers. Libraries came from the immunoSEQ multiplex PCR assay. Sourced from immuneACCESS, this table was stored by TCRdb with only in-frame sequences that have V and J called. A share of the clones is absent; for the studies checked, an unresolved V gene accounts for under half, and the remainder has no known explanation. In all, the sample holds 11,000 to 15,000 clones, and approximately 77% of those were seen once. The top ten hold about 36% of the sample. This specimen consisted of CD4+ or CD8+ T cells sorted from blood, obtained in a trial of the OX40 agonist ivuxolimab. The source of these receptors is an adult with an advanced solid tumor such as melanoma, head and neck, liver or kidney cancer.

The CDR3 DNA sequence: TGTGCCAGCAGCCCTGGACGGGAAACTAATGAAAAACTGTTTTTT. Translation gives CASSPGRETNEKLFF. This chain joins TRBV16 and TRBJ1-4, with D unresolved. Trimming stripped 4 bases from V and 1 base from J, with 10 bases between. Germline CDR1 reads KGHSY; CDR2 reads FQNENV. The CDR3 extends over 15 amino acids.

The CDR3: CASSQDEETDYEQYF. DNA of the CDR3: TGCGCCAGCAGCCAAGATGAAGAGACGGATTACGAGCAGTACTTC. The chain uses TRBV4-3 and TRBJ2-7; no clear D. The germline gives CDR1 LGHNA, CDR2 YSLEER. The V end was cut by 0 bases, the J end by 4 bases, with 13 bases between. The CDR3 runs to 15 residues.

This chain connects TRBV28 to TRBJ1-1, with unresolved D. CDR1 is MDHEN, CDR2 SYDVKM, per germline. This CDR3 is built from 12 residues. The V end lost 5 bases, the J end lost 0 bases, and 4 bases lay between the germline ends. The CDR3 sequence is CASSRMNTEAFF. DNA of the CDR3: TGTGCCAGCAGTCGCATGAACACTGAAGCTTTCTTT.

This sequence joins TRBV7-9 and TRBJ1-2; the D gene is possibly TRBD1 (5 bases). The CDR3 sequence is 17 residues long. The V gene's germline CDR1 is SEHNR and CDR2 FQNEAQ (reference sequence). The V end lost 5 bases, the J end lost 3 bases, and 22 bases lay between the germline ends. The CDR3 region has the DNA TGTGCCAGCAGCCTTAGACGTTTGGGGGACTCGCACTATGGCTACACCTTC. Translation gives CASSLRRLGDSHYGYTF.

This clone was detected only once. This chain links TRBV10-2 with TRBJ2-5; D is perhaps TRBD2 (6 bases). The J call may not be correct, given that the DNA end is closer to TRBJ2-7. The germline gives CDR1 WSHSY, CDR2 SAAADI. The CDR3 spans 15 residues. The CDR3 DNA reads TGCGCCAGCAGTGAGTCTTGGGACTCTGGATACGAGCAGTACTTC. Protein product: CASSESWDSGYEQYF.

The chain recombines TRBV6-5 with TRBJ1-1; D may be TRBD1 (6 bases). The length of the CDR3 is 13 residues. Germline CDR1 MNHEY, CDR2 SVGAGI. V dropped 5 bases and J dropped 3 bases, with 10 bases sitting between them. CDR3 sequence reads: CASSTDRYTEAFF. CDR3 coding DNA: TGTGCCAGCAGTACCGACAGGTACACTGAAGCTTTCTTT.

This chain connects TRBV10-1 to TRBJ2-1, with TRBD2 identical over 10 bases. From germline, CDR1 is WNHNN and CDR2 SYGVQD (reference sequence). The length of the CDR3 is 14 residues. V lost 4 bases, J lost 7 bases, and 4 bases stayed unmatched. CDR3 region: CASSGASGSNEQFF. The CDR3, as DNA: TGCGCCAGCAGTGGGGCTAGCGGGAGTAATGAGCAGTTCTTC.

The chain links TRBV11-2 to TRBJ1-1; D ambiguous. V was trimmed by 8 bases and J by 1 base, leaving 14 bases between them. Germline CDR1 SGHAT, CDR2 FQNNGV. CDR3 length: 14 residues. The CDR3 bases are TGTGCCAGCCCTGGGGTGGTGGGGAACACTGAAGCTTTCTTT. Protein sequence: CASPGVVGNTEAFF.

The chain couples TRBV6-5 to TRBJ2-3, with 7 bases fitting TRBD1. The CDR3 totals 15 residues. Germline V gives CDR1 MNHEY, CDR2 SVGAGI. After removal of 0 bases from V and 4 bases from J, the junction contained 4 bases not matched to a gene. CDR3 in amino acids: CASSYSTGYADTQYF. The CDR3, as DNA: TGTGCCAGCAGTTACTCGACAGGGTATGCAGATACGCAGTATTTT.

The chain employs TRBV7-9 and TRBJ1-1, with 7 bases that match TRBD1. Germline CDR1 reads SEHNR; CDR2 reads FQNEAQ (reference sequence). This CDR3 is built from 15 residues. Trimming took 5 bases from V and 1 from J; bases not matched to a gene: 7. In nucleotides, the CDR3 is TGTGCCAGCAGCGTCGTACAGGGGCCGAACACTGAAGCTTTCTTT. Translating gives CASSVVQGPNTEAFF.

The J gene is TRBJ1-2, the V gene TRBV7-9; possible D gene TRBD1, 5 bases. The CDR3 loop spans 14 amino acids. The V and J ends lost 5 bases and 4 bases respectively, with 14 bases between them. Germline values: CDR1 SEHNR, CDR2 FQNEAQ (reference sequence). DNA for the CDR3: TGTGCCAGCAGCCGCCTCAGGGATCCCTATGGCTACACCTTC. It encodes CASSRLRDPYGYTF.

The chain links TRBV29-1 to TRBJ1-1; 8 positions agree with TRBD1. This CDR3 has 13 amino acids. Trimming cost V 5 bases and J 4 bases; bases outside gene matches: 6. Germline V gene sequence: CDR1 SQVTM, CDR2 ANQGSEA. The CDR3 sequence: CSVPGTGLTEAFF. DNA for the CDR3: TGCAGCGTTCCCGGGACAGGCCTCACTGAAGCTTTCTTT.

This rearrangement joins TRBV5-1 to TRBJ2-7, with 10 bases fitting TRBD1. The CDR3 has 17 amino acids. Germline lookup yields CDR1 SGHRS and CDR2 YFSETQ. Unmatched junction bases numbered 13, after V lost 4 bases and J lost 3 bases. The CDR3 DNA follows: TGCGCCAGCAGCCGACAAGGACAGGGGGTTTTAGTCTACGAGCAGTACTTC. This encodes CASSRQGQGVLVYEQYF. Combining the CDR3 with reference TRBV5-1 and TRBJ2-7 gives the whole variable domain KAGVTQTPRYLIKTRGQQVTLSCSPISGHRSVSWYQQTPGQGLQFLFEYFSETQRNKGNFPGRFSGRQFSNSRSEMNVSTLELGDSALYLCASSRQGQGVLVYEQYFGPGTRLTVT.

The rearrangement joins TRBV5-1 to TRBJ1-2, with TRBD1 matching 7 bases. The CDR3 extends over 11 amino acids. The V gene end was trimmed by 9 bases and the J gene end by 4 bases; junction bases not matched to a gene: 3. CDR1 is SGHRS, CDR2 YFSETQ, per germline. The CDR3 sequence: CAIGTAYGYTF. CDR3 sequence (DNA): TGCGCCATCGGGACAGCCTATGGCTACACCTTC.

V gene TRBV11-2 combines with J gene TRBJ2-7; 7 bases line up with TRBD1. Germline V gene sequence: CDR1 SGHAT, CDR2 FQNNGV. The CDR3 has 13 residues. V lost 5 bases and J lost 3; bases outside the gene matches: 4. CDR3 in DNA: TGTGCCAGCAGCACAGACAGGGACTACGAGCAGTACTTC. Encoded protein: CASSTDRDYEQYF.

The chain uses TRBV27 and TRBJ2-7; 10 bases match TRBD2. The CDR3 spans 15 residues. The V segment lost 3 bases and the J segment 0 bases; nucleotides outside the gene matches: 2. CDR1 and CDR2 (germline): MNHEY, SMNVEV (reference sequence). The CDR3 coding sequence is TGTGCCAGCAGTTTCCTAGCGGGGGCCTCCTACGAGCAGTACTTC. Its translation: CASSFLAGASYEQYF.

The CDR3 DNA reads TGTGCCAGCAGTGAGGGGTTTTTGGCCTACGAGCAGTACTTC. This encodes CASSEGFLAYEQYF. The chain links TRBV2 to TRBJ2-7; D uncertain. The germline V gene has CDR1 SNHLY and CDR2 FYNNEI. The CDR3 extends over 14 amino acids. V lost 3 bases and J 2 bases, leaving 11 bases between the germline ends. The whole variable domain, filled in from reference TRBV2 and TRBJ2-7, reads EPEVTQTPSHQVTQMGQEVILRCVPISNHLYFYWYRQILGQKVEFLVSFYNNEISEKSEIFDDQFSVERPDGSNFTLKIRSTKLEDSAMYFCASSEGFLAYEQYFGPGTRLTVT.

This chain uses TRBV2 with TRBJ1-4; maybe TRBD1 (6 bases). The CDR3 length is 15 residues. Trimming left V 8 bases short and J 8 bases short, with 21 bases between. Germline V gives CDR1 SNHLY, CDR2 FYNNEI. This CDR3 reads CASAAPDSIGEKLFF. For the CDR3, the DNA is TGTGCCAGCGCCGCCCCGGACAGTATAGGAGAAAAACTGTTTTTT.

This chain uses TRBV4-1 with TRBJ2-2; weak D call: TRBD2 (5 bases). CDR1 MGHRA and CDR2 YSYEKL come from the germline V gene. V lost 4 bases, J lost 7 bases, and 13 bases lay in between. This CDR3 has 14 amino acids. This CDR3 reads CASSLGPAGGELFF. CDR3 bases: TGCGCCAGCAGCCTGGGCCCCGCGGGCGGGGAGCTGTTTTTT.

This chain uses TRBV4-2 with TRBJ1-4; D ambiguous. V shed 0 bases and J shed 0 bases, with 8 bases lying between them. The CDR3 has 16 amino acids. The V gene's germline CDR1 is LGHNA and CDR2 YNFKEQ. As DNA, the CDR3 is TGTGCCAGCAGCCAAGATGGAGGGACAACTAATGAAAAACTGTTTTTT. Translating gives CASSQDGGTTNEKLFF.